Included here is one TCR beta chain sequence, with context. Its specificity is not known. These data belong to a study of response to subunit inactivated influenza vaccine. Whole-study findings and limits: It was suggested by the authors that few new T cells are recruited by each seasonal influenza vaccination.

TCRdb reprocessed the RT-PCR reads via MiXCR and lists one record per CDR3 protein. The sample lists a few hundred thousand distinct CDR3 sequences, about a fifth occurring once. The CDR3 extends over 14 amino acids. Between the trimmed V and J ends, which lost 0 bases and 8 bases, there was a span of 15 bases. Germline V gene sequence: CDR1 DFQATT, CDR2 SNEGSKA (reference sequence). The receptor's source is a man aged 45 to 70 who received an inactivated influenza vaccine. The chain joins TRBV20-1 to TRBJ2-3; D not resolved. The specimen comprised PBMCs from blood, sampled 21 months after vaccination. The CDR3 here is CSARDRSTSGTQYF. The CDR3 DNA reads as TGCAGTGCTAGAGATCGGAGTACTTCCGGTACGCAGTATTTT.